Listed here are 6 T cell receptor beta chains from one sample, sequenced in a study of memory CD4+ T cells and cytomegalovirus serostatus (dated 2019 in TCRdb). Single viable CD3+CD4+CD8-CD45RO+ cells were sorted as memory CD4+ T cells on a FACSAria II. The library was generated by the immunoSEQ multiplex PCR assay. TCRdb's version of the immuneACCESS table is confined to in-frame rearrangements and falls short of the full clone set. An unresolved V gene accounts for under half of the shortfall where checked; the remainder is of unknown origin. For this sample the table gives over 35,000 clones, of which about 73% were detected only once. The ten largest make up 0.7% to 0.8% of the sample. Sequencing was performed on memory CD4+ T cells from blood. The receptors were gathered from an adult in good health and CMV-seronegative.

The rearrangement joins TRBV4-1 to TRBJ2-3; D remains unclear. Germline CDR1 reads MGHRA; CDR2 reads YSYEKL. Deletions cut 0 bases from V and 0 bases from J, with 7 bases between. CDR3 length: 15 amino acids. The CDR3 region has the DNA TGCGCCAGCAGCCAAGACTTCACTAGCACAGATACGCAGTATTTT. It specifies CASSQDFTSTDTQYF.

The chain links TRBV19 to TRBJ1-1; D might be TRBD1 (5 bases). The germline V gene has CDR1 LNHDA and CDR2 SQIVND (reference sequence). This CDR3 comprises 14 residues. V gave up 3 bases and J gave up 1 base, with 9 bases separating them. CDR3 sequence reads: CASSILRENTEAFF. The CDR3, as DNA: TGTGCCAGTAGTATTCTCAGGGAGAACACTGAAGCTTTCTTT.

V is TRBV5-1 and J is TRBJ2-1, with 11 nucleotides matching TRBD1. With 0 bases clipped from V and 8 bases from J, the junction kept 7 bases outside the gene matches. Germline V lookup: CDR1 SGHRS, CDR2 YFSETQ. The CDR3 covers 16 residues. For the CDR3, the DNA is TGCGCCAGCAGCTTGGCCCGGACAGGGGGCGCCGATGAGCAGTTCTTC. This sequence encodes CASSLARTGGADEQFF.

V and J are TRBV5-1 and TRBJ2-5; D perhaps matches TRBD2 (5 bases). The CDR3 extends over 13 amino acids. The V end lost 1 base, the J end lost 5 bases, and 9 bases lay between the germline ends. The germline CDR1 and CDR2 sequences are SGHRS and YFSETQ. CDR3 sequence reads: CASSLLATETQYF. CDR3 bases: TGCGCCAGCAGCTTGTTAGCGACGGAGACCCAGTACTTC.

The chain couples TRBV18 to TRBJ2-3; D remains ambiguous. This CDR3 has 14 residues. CDR1 is KGHSH and CDR2 is LQKENI in the germline V gene. Deletions cut 0 bases from V and 9 bases from J, with 13 bases between. The CDR3 sequence: CASSPPGLLDTQYF. The CDR3 DNA reads as TGTGCCAGCTCACCACCGGGCCTGTTAGACACGCAGTATTTT. The whole variable domain, filled in from reference TRBV18 and TRBJ2-3, reads NAGVMQNPRHLVRRRGQEARLRCSPMKGHSHVYWYRQLPEEGLKFMVYLQKENIIDESGMPKERFSAEFPKEGPSILRIQQVVRGDSAAYFCASSPPGLLDTQYFGPGTRLTVL.

There are a few counts of this clone. The chain has TRBV5-4 and TRBJ2-5, with 10 bases lining up with TRBD2. Germline V gene data show CDR1 as SGHNT and CDR2 as YYREEE (reference sequence). The CDR3 covers 13 residues. V gave up 4 bases and J gave up 5 bases; unmatched junction bases: 2. CDR3: CASSGTSAETQYF. The CDR3 coding sequence is TGTGCCAGCAGCGGGACTAGCGCTGAGACCCAGTACTTC.